The 18 T cell receptor beta chains below all came from one sample that was sequenced in a study of T-cell reconstitution after alpha-beta-depleted transplantation in children. TCRbeta library preparation incorporated unique molecular identifiers. One entry per CDR3 protein results from TCRdb running MiXCR on the PCR reads. The table shows approximately 350,000 distinct CDR3 sequences, with approximately 12% occurring only once. This specimen was PBMCs, taken from the stem cell graft. Every receptor here comes from a human donor who donated a stem cell graft to a child with Fanconi anemia.

This sequence joins TRBV10-3 and TRBJ2-1; D remains ambiguous. Germline lookup yields CDR1 ENHRY and CDR2 SYGVKD. V was pared by 0 bases and J by 4 bases, with 16 bases between. The CDR3 is 17 amino acids. The CDR3 DNA reads as TGTGCCATCAGTGAGTCGCAAGGTACGAGTGAATACAATGAGCAGTTCTTC. Its translation: CAISESQGTSEYNEQFF.

This clonotype showed up many times. The chain is built from TRBV6-1 and TRBJ1-1; a weak D match, TRBD1 (5 bases). Trimming cost V 7 bases and J 11 bases, with 26 bases left between them. This CDR3 is 15 amino acids long. Germline loops: CDR1 MNHNS, CDR2 SASEGT. The CDR3: CASKARQRALGTAFF. As DNA, the CDR3 is TGTGCCAGCAAAGCACGACAGAGGGCTTTGGGAACCGCTTTCTTT.

The table lists this clonotype with a few counts. V usage is TRBV11-2 and J usage is TRBJ1-4; no definite D call. The V end was cut by 7 bases, the J end by 8 bases, with 17 bases between. The CDR3 is 14 amino acids. Per germline, CDR1 SGHAT and CDR2 FQNNGV. CDR3 region: CASIPMSGEEKLFF. The CDR3 DNA reads TGTGCCAGCATCCCTATGTCCGGGGAGGAAAAACTGTTTTTT.

V usage is TRBV7-2 and J usage is TRBJ1-5; tentative D call: TRBD1 (5 bases). The CDR3 loop spans 14 amino acids. The germline V and J ends were trimmed by 8 bases and 11 bases, with 22 bases remaining between them. From germline, CDR1 is SGHTA and CDR2 FQGNSA. The CDR3 protein is CASLLGPGVSAQHF. CDR3 coding DNA: TGTGCCAGCTTACTCGGCCCGGGGGTATCAGCCCAGCATTTT.

This chain connects TRBV5-1 to TRBJ2-5, with D tentatively TRBD2 (6 bases). The CDR3 runs 17 residues. Germline CDR1 and CDR2: SGHRS and YFSETQ. Trimming left V 1 base short and J 2 bases short, with 18 bases between. In DNA, the CDR3 is TGCGCCAGCAGCTTGTCCCCCTTGGGGGGTCTACAAGAGACCCAGTACTTC. Its protein is CASSLSPLGGLQETQYF.

This clonotype appeared a few times. This chain joins TRBV5-1 and TRBJ1-1, with unresolved D. The V and J ends lost 2 bases and 11 bases respectively, with 13 bases between them. The germline V gene encodes CDR1 SGHRS and CDR2 YFSETQ. CDR3 length: 12 residues. DNA for the CDR3: TGCGCCAGCAGCTTAGGAGGAGTTGGGGCTTTCTTT. Translating it yields CASSLGGVGAFF.

The gene calls are TRBV20-1 and TRBJ2-1; D is possibly TRBD2 (6 bases). Germline V gene data show CDR1 as DFQATT and CDR2 as SNEGSKA (reference sequence). The CDR3 has 16 amino acids. V was clipped by 5 bases and J by 1 base, with 18 bases between them. The CDR3 DNA is TGCAGTGCTTGGGCCGAGTCGGGGGAATCCTACAATGAGCAGTTCTTC. Translated, it gives CSAWAESGESYNEQFF.

This clonotype was seen repeatedly, ten times or more. The rearrangement links TRBV11-2 to TRBJ2-2; D remains ambiguous. There are 15 residues in the CDR3. Germline values: CDR1 SGHAT, CDR2 FQNNGV. V was cut by 0 bases and J by 0 bases, with 5 bases left in between. CDR3 protein: CASSLDSANTGELFF. For the CDR3, the DNA is TGTGCCAGCAGCTTAGATAGTGCGAACACCGGGGAGCTGTTTTTT.

The sample holds many counts of this clonotype. The chain employs TRBV2 and TRBJ2-7, with D possibly being TRBD2 (5 bases). The V and J ends lost 2 bases and 0 bases respectively, with 11 bases between them. The V gene's germline CDR1 is SNHLY and CDR2 FYNNEI. The CDR3 is 15 residues long. CDR3 amino acids: CASSERRQASYEQYV. The CDR3 DNA reads TGTGCCAGCAGTGAAAGGAGGCAGGCCTCCTACGAGCAGTACGTC.

This clonotype came up many times. DNA of the CDR3: TGTGCCAGCAGTGAAGAGTGGGTTGCCACCGGGGAGCTGTTTTTT. Translating it yields CASSEEWVATGELFF. V is TRBV6-1 and J is TRBJ2-2; D unclear. Per germline, CDR1 MNHNS and CDR2 SASEGT. The CDR3 totals 15 residues. Between the trimmed V and J ends, which lost 1 base and 4 bases, there was a span of 10 bases.

The chain uses TRBV4-3 and TRBJ1-1; 10 positions agree with TRBD1. This CDR3 spans 14 amino acids. Germline CDR1 LGHNA, CDR2 YSLEER. Unmatched junction bases numbered 2, after V lost 3 bases and J lost 4 bases. This CDR3 reads CASSQGQGFTEAFF. The CDR3 bases are TGCGCCAGCAGCCAGGGACAGGGGTTCACTGAAGCTTTCTTT.

This clonotype was recorded a few times. For the CDR3, the DNA is TGTGCCAGCAGTTTACTAGGACTAGCGGGGCAAGAGACCCAGTACTTC. Translated: CASSLLGLAGQETQYF. The chain carries TRBV7-6 and TRBJ2-5, with 12 bases that match TRBD2. In germline, CDR1 is SGHVS, CDR2 FNYEAQ. J was trimmed by 2 bases and V by 6 bases; bases with no gene match: 7. The CDR3 spans 16 residues.

J is TRBJ2-3 and V is TRBV20-1; 7 bases are a match to TRBD1. V shed 7 bases, J shed 1 base, and the junction held 5 bases outside the gene matches. The CDR3 sequence is 13 residues long. Germline loops: CDR1 DFQATT, CDR2 SNEGSKA (reference sequence). This chain's CDR3 is CSGRDSRTDTQYF. CDR3 bases: TGCAGTGGAAGGGACAGCCGCACAGATACGCAGTATTTT.

J is TRBJ2-5 and V is TRBV7-9, with a possible D match to TRBD2 (5 bases). Trimming removed 8 bases from V and 5 bases from J, with 18 bases in between. The CDR3 covers 14 residues. Germline values: CDR1 SEHNR, CDR2 FQNEAQ (reference sequence). For the CDR3, the DNA is TGTGCCAGCGGCCACGCCCTATCGGGGGAGACCCAGTACTTC. Encoded protein: CASGHALSGETQYF.

The chain is built from TRBV20-1 and TRBJ2-5; 10 nucleotides align to TRBD2. The CDR3 has 18 amino acids. J gave up 0 bases and V 2 bases, and 12 bases lay outside the gene matches. Germline V CDR1 and CDR2: DFQATT, SNEGSKA (reference sequence). In nucleotides, the CDR3 is TGCAGTGCTAGAACCCCCCTAGCGGGGGCCTCGTACCAAGAGACCCAGTACTTC. Its translation: CSARTPLAGASYQETQYF.

This clonotype was picked up a small number of times. The chain employs TRBV6-2 or TRBV6-3 and TRBJ2-3; TRBD1 agrees at 7 bases. The length of the CDR3 is 16 residues. With 4 bases clipped from V and 3 bases from J, the junction kept 10 bases outside the gene matches. The germline CDR1 and CDR2 sequences are MNHEY and SVGEGT. In DNA, the CDR3 is TGTGCCAGCAGTTCTAACAGGGGTTCTGATACAGATACGCAGTATTTT. Translating it yields CASSSNRGSDTDTQYF.

This chain connects TRBV5-6 to TRBJ2-1; possibly TRBD1 or TRBD2 for D (6 bases each). The length of the CDR3 is 15 residues. With 3 bases removed from V and 3 bases from J, the gap between germline ends came to 13 bases. The germline CDR1 and CDR2 sequences are SGHDT and YYEEEE. The CDR3: CASSWGRDNYNEQFF. CDR3 in DNA: TGTGCCAGCAGCTGGGGGCGGGACAACTACAATGAGCAGTTCTTC.

This clonotype was counted at least ten times. J is TRBJ2-1 and V is TRBV3-1, with D unresolved. The V end lost 3 bases, the J end lost 9 bases, and 15 bases lay between the germline ends. The germline V gene encodes CDR1 LGHDT and CDR2 YNNKEL (reference sequence). The CDR3 totals 14 residues. The CDR3 sequence: CASSQFSFGGEQFF. CDR3 DNA: TGTGCCAGCAGCCAGTTTAGTTTCGGCGGTGAGCAGTTCTTC.